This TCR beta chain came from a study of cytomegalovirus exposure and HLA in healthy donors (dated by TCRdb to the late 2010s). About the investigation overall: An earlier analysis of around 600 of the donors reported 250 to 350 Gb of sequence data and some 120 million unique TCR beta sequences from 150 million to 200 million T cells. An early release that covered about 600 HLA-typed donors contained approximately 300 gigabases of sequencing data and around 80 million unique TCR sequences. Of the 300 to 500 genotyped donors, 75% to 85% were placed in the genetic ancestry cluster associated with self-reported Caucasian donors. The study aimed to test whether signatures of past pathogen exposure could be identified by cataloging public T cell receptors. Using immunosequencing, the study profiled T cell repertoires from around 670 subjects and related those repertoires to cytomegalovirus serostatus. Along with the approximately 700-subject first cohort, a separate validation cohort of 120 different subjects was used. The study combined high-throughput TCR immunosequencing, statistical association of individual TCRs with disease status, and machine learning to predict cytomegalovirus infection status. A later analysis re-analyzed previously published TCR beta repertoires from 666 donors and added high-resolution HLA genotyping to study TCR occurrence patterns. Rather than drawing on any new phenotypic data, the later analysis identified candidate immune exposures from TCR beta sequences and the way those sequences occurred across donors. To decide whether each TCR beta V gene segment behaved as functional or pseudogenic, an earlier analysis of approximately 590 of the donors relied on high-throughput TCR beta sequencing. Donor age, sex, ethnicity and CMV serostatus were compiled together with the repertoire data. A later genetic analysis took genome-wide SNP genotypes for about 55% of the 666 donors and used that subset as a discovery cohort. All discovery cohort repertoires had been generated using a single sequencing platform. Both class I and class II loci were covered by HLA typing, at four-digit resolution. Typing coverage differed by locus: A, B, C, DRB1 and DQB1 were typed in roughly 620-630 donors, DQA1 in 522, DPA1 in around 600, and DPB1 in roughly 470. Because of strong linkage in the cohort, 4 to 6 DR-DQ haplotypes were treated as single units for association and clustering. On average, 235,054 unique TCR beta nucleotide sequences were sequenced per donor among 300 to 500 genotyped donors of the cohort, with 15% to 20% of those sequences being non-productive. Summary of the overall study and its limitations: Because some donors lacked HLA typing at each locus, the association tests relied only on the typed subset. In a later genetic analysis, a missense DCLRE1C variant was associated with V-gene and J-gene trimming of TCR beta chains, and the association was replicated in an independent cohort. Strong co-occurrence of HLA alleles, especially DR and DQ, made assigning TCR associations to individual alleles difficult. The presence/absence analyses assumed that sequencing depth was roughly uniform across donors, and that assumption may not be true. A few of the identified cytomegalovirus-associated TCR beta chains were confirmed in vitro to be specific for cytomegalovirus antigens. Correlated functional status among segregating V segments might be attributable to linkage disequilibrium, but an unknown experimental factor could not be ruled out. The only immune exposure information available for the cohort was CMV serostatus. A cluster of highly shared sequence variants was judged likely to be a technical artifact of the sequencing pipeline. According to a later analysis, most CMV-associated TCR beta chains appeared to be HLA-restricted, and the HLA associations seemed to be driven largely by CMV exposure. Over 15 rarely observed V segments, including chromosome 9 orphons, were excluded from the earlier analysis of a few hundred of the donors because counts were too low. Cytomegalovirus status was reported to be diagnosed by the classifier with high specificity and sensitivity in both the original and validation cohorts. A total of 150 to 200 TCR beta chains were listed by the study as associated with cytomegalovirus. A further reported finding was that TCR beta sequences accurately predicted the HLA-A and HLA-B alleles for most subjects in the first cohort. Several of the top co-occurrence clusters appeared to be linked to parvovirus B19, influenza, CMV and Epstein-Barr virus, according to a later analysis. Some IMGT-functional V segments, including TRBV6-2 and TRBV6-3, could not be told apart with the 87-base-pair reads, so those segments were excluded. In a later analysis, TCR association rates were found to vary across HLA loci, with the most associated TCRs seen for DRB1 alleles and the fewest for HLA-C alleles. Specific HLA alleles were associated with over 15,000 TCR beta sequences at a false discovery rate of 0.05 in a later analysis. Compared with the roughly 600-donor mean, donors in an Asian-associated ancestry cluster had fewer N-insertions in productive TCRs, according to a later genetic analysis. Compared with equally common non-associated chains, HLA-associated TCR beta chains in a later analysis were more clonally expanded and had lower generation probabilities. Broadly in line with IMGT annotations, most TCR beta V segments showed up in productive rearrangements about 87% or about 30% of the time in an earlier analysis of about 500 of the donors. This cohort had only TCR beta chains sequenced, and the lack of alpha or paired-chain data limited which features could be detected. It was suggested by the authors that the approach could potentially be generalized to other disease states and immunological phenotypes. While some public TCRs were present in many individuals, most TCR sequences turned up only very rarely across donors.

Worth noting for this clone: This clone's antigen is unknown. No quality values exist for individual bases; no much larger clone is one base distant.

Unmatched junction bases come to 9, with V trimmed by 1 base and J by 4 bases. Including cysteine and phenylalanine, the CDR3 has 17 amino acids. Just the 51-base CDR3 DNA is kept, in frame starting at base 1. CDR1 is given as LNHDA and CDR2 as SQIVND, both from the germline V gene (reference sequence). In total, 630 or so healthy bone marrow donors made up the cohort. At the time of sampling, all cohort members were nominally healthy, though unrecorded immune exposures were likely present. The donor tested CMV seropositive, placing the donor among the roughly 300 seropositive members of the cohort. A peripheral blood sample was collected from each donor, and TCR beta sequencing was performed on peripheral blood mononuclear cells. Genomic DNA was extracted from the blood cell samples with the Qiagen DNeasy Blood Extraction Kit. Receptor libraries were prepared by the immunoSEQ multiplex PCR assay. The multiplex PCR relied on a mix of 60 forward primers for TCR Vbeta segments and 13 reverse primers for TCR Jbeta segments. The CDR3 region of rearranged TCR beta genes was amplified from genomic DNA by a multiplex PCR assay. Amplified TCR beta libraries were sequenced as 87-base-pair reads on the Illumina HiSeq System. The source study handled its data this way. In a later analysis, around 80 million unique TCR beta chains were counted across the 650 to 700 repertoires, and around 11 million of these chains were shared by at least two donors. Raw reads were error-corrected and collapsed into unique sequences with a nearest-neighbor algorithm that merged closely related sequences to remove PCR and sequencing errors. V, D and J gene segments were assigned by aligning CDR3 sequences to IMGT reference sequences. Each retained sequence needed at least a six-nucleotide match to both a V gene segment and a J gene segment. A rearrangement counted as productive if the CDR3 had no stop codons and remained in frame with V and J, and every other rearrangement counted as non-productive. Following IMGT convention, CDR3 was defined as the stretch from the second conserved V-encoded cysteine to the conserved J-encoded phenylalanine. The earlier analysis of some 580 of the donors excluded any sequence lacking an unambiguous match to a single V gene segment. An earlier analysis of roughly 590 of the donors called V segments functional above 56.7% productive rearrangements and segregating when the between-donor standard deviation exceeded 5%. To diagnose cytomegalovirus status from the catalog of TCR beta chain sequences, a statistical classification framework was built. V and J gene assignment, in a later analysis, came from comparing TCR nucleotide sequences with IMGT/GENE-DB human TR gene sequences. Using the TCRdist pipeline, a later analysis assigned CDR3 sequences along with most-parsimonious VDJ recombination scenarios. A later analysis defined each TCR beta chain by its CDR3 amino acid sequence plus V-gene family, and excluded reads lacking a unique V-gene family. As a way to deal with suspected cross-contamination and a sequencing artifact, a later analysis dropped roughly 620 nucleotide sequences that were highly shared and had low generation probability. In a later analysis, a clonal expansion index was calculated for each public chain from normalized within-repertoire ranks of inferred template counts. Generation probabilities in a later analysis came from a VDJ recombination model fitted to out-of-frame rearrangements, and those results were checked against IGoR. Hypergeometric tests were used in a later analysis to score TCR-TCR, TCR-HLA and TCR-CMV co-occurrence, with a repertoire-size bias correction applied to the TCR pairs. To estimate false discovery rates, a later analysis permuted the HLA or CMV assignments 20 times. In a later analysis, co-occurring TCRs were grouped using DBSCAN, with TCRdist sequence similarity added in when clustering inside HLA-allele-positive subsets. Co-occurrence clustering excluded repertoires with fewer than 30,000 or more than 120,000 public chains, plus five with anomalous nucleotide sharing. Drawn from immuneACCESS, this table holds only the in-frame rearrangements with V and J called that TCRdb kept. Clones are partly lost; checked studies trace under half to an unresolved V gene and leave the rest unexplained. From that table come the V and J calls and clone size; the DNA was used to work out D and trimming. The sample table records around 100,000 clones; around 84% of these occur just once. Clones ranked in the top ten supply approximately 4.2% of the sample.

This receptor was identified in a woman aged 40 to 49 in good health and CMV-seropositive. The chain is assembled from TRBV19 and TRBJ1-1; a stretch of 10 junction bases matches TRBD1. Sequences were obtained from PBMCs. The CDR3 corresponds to CASSIAGTGADVTEAFF. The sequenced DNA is TGTGCCAGTAGTATAGCCGGGACAGGGGCAGATGTCACTGAAGCTTTCTTT.